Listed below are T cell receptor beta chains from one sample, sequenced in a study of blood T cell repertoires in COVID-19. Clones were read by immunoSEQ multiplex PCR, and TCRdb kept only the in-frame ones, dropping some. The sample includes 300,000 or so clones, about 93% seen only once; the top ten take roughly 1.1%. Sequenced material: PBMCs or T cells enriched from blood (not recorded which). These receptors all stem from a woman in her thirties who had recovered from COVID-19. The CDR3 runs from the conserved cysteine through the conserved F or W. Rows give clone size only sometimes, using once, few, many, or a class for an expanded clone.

CAWSRTSGGNTGELFF,TRBV30,-
CASSLVGGSSYNEQFF,TRBV7-3,-
CASSELGYGYTF,TRBV25-1,-
CASSVEPRAATNEKLFF,TRBV9,-
CASSPPLDRGRRIGYTF,TRBV18,-
CASSLRQHTDTQYF,TRBV5-6,-
CAISESIYRDYNEQFF,TRBV10-3,-
CASSQGTSGSSGETQYF,TRBV4-2,-
CASSLEGQGGNTIYF,TRBV5-1,-
CASSPYTQGGGNQPQHF,TRBV27,-
CATSDSLAGRDEQFF,TRBV24-1,-
CASSPQLAGGYNEQFF,TRBV14,few
CASSPRDLTSYEQYF,TRBV6-2/TRBV6-3,-
CAITPGLAGKTGELFF,TRBV2,-
CASSPPRQSNQPQHF,TRBV7-3,-
CASSESVLAGVQETQYF,TRBV10-1,-
CASSPGASLSYEQYF,TRBV18,-
CASSLLGGRHNEQFF,TRBV28,-
CASSQDSSGSPETQYF,TRBV3-1/TRBV3-2,few
CATSDSSVGQPQHF,TRBV24-1,-
CASSYYRGRRETQYF,TRBV7-6,once
CATSRDPGQYNEQFF,TRBV15,-
CASSLGQNYEQYF,TRBV7-8,-
CASSQDIGQGGQPQHF,TRBV4-1,-
CASSEPGLAGFSYNEQFF,TRBV28,-
CASSQGLAGYEQYF,TRBV5-1,many
CAKICRLAGGPAGELFF,TRBV27,-
CASSYGTGNTEAFF,TRBV6-5,-
CASSLTSSGRREQFF,TRBV5-4,-
CASSALFTTSYSNQPQHF,TRBV6-1,-
CSASLLAGGNEQFF,TRBV20-1,-
CASSDSGRGGGYTF,TRBV10-2,-
CASTSSPTNEQFF,TRBV28,-
CASLTEVGEVGGYTF,TRBV28,-
CASSSPQLTGVEYEQYF,TRBV28,-
CASSSGLTDNEQFF,TRBV5-4,once
CASSQGYTSGSVNEQFF,TRBV3-1/TRBV3-2,once